What follows is one TCR beta chain and its context. The data are from a study of PD-L1 blockade in urothelial cancer. In the study overall: After treatment start, blood was analyzed at 3 weeks (second dose) and at 6 weeks.

CDR3 size: 15 residues. V was clipped by 2 bases and J by 4 bases; unmatched bases: 5. CDR1 is MNHEY and CDR2 is SVGAGI in the germline V gene. The time point denotes: pretreatment peripheral blood. Using immunoSEQ multiplex PCR, the repertoire was profiled, and TCRdb retains in-frame clones only, with some absent. The data contain about 87,000 clones, around 84% of them singletons. The sample here was PBMCs, taken around atezolizumab (anti-PD-L1) treatment. The rearrangement joins TRBV6-5 to TRBJ2-7; 10 bases line up with TRBD1. This sequence was found in a man in his sixties with urothelial cancer. The DNA for the CDR3 is TGTGCCAGCAGTTACCGGGGACAGGGGCCTTACGAGCAGTACTTC. Translated: CASSYRGQGPYEQYF.